A selection of T cell receptor beta chains follows, all from one sample in a study. TCRdb re-called the RT-PCR reads through MiXCR, storing one row per CDR3 protein. This table holds about 700,000 distinct CDR3 sequences, approximately 15% found once. Sequenced input: memory CD4+ T cells from blood. The receptor set was obtained from a female donor in good health, serving as a healthy control. Both conserved end residues are part of each CDR3. Each record gives: clone size, V gene, J gene, D gene, CDR3 DNA, CDR3 protein. D genes are given only for firm matches. The size field is filled for only some rows; it gives once, few, many or a size class.

size: .
V: TRBV28
J: TRBJ2-7
D: TRBD1
DNA: TGTGCCAGCAGTTGGGGCCGACAGGGAACCTACGAGCAGTACTTC
CDR3: CASSWGRQGTYEQYF

size: many
V: TRBV29-1
J: TRBJ1-2
D: .
DNA: TGCAGCGTTGGGAGTGGGGATAGGGGCTACACCTTC
CDR3: CSVGSGDRGYTF

size: few
V: TRBV29-1
J: TRBJ2-2
D: .
DNA: TGCAGCGCCTTCGCGTCTTTTGGGGAGCTGTTTTTT
CDR3: CSAFASFGELFF

size: many
V: TRBV30
J: TRBJ2-7
D: .
DNA: TGTGCCTGGAGCCGGATGAGTTTTACGGTATACGAGCAGTACTTC
CDR3: CAWSRMSFTVYEQYF

size: many
V: TRBV6-5
J: TRBJ2-7
D: .
DNA: TGTGCCAGCCGGACAGATACGAGATCCTACGAGCAGTACTTC
CDR3: CASRTDTRSYEQYF

size: few
V: TRBV5-6
J: TRBJ2-5
D: .
DNA: TGTGCCAGCAGCTGGCAAATTTTTGAGACCCAGTACTTC
CDR3: CASSWQIFETQYF

size: .
V: TRBV10-3
J: TRBJ1-5
D: .
DNA: TGTGCCATCAGTGAGGACGGTCCACGAAGCAATCAGCCCCAGCATTTT
CDR3: CAISEDGPRSNQPQHF

size: .
V: TRBV6-2/TRBV6-3
J: TRBJ1-5
D: TRBD1
DNA: TGTGCCACCCTCCCGACAGGGAAGGGCAATCAGCCCCAGCATTTT
CDR3: CATLPTGKGNQPQHF

size: few
V: TRBV20-1
J: TRBJ2-3
D: .
DNA: TGCAGAACCTCGCAGAGAGCGCAGTATTTT
CDR3: CRTSQRAQYF

size: few
V: TRBV5-1
J: TRBJ2-5
D: .
DNA: TGCGCCAGCAGCTTATCTGGGGCCGGCCAAGAGACCCAGTACTTC
CDR3: CASSLSGAGQETQYF

size: few
V: TRBV5-1
J: TRBJ2-3
D: TRBD2
DNA: TGCGCCAGCAGCCCGACGAGGACTAGCCCTACAGATACGCAGTATTTT
CDR3: CASSPTRTSPTDTQYF

size: many
V: TRBV6-5
J: TRBJ2-3
D: TRBD2
DNA: TGTGCCAGCAGTCGCACTAGCGTTTCAGATACGCAGTATTTT
CDR3: CASSRTSVSDTQYF

size: .
V: TRBV5-1
J: TRBJ1-6
D: .
DNA: TGCGCCAGCAGCTTGGAGGGCAGACCGGTGGGTTCACCCCTCCACTTT
CDR3: CASSLEGRPVGSPLHF

size: few
V: TRBV6-2/TRBV6-3
J: TRBJ2-5
D: TRBD2
DNA: TGTGCCAGCACCGGAACTAGCGGTTTTCGGGAGACCCAGTACTTC
CDR3: CASTGTSGFRETQYF